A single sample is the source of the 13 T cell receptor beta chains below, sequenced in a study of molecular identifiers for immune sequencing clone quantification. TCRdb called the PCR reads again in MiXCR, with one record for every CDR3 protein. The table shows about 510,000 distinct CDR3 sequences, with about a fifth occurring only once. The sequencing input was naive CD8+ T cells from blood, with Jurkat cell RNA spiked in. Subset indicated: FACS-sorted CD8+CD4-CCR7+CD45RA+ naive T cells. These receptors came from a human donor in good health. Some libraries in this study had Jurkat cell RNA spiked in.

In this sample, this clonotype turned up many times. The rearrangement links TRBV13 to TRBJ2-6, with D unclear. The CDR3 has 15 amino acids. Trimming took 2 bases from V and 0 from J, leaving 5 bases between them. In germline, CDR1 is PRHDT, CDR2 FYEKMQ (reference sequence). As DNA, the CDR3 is TGTGCCAGCAGCTTACGCAACTCTGGGGCCAACGTCCTGACTTTC. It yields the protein CASSLRNSGANVLTF.

The CDR3 DNA sequence: TGTGCCAGCAGCTCTTCCAACTCAGGGACAGCTTATGGCTACACCTTC. Its protein product is CASSSSNSGTAYGYTF. The rearrangement uses TRBV7-9 and TRBJ1-2, with 7 nucleotides matching TRBD1. Germline loops: CDR1 SEHNR, CDR2 FQNEAQ (reference sequence). V was clipped by 4 bases and J by 5 bases; unmatched bases: 13. The CDR3 loop spans 16 amino acids.

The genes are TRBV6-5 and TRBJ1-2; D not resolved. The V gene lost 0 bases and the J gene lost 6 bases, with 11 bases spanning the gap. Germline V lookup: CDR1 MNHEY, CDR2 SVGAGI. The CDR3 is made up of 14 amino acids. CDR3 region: CASSYSAQNNGYTF. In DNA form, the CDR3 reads TGTGCCAGCAGTTACTCAGCTCAAAACAATGGCTACACCTTC.

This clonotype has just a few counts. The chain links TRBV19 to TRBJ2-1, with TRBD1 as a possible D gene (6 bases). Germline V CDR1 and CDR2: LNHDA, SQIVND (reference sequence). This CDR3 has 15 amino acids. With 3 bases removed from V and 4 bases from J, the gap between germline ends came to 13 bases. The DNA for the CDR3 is TGTGCCAGTAGTATCTTCGGACAGAATTACAATGAGCAGTTCTTC. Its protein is CASSIFGQNYNEQFF.

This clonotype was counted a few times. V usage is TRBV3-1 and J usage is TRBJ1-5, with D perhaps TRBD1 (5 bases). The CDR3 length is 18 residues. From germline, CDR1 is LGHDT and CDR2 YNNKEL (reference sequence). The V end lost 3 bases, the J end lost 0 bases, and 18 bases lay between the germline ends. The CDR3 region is CASSHEDRDRNSNQPQHF. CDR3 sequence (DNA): TGTGCCAGCAGCCATGAAGACCGAGACAGAAATAGCAATCAGCCCCAGCATTTT.

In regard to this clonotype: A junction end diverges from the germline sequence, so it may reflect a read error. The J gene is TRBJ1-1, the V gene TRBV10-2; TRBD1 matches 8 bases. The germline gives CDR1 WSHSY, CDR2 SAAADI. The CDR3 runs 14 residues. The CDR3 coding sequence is TGCGCCGGCAGTAGACAGGGGATGAACACTGAAGCTTTCTTT. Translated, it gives CAGSRQGMNTEAFF.

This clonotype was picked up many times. The CDR3 coding sequence is TGCAGCGTTACAGAGACAGGCGAAGCTTTCTTT. Translating gives CSVTETGEAFF. The rearrangement uses TRBV29-1 and TRBJ1-1; D might be TRBD1 (6 bases). CDR1 is SQVTM and CDR2 is ANQGSEA in the germline V gene. The CDR3 sequence is 11 residues long. The germline V and J ends were trimmed by 5 bases and 8 bases, with 12 bases remaining between them.

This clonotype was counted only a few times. The CDR3 sequence is CASSLAAEHSYNEQFF. CDR3 sequence (DNA): TGTGCCAGCAGCTTGGCGGCAGAACACTCCTACAATGAGCAGTTCTTC. This rearrangement joins TRBV5-5 to TRBJ2-1; D call uncertain. This CDR3 region has 16 residues. V was pared by 0 bases and J by 0 bases, with 10 bases between. Germline CDR1 reads SGHKS; CDR2 reads YYEKEE (reference sequence). Using reference TRBV5-5 and TRBJ2-1 for the parts outside the CDR3, the full variable domain is DAGVTQSPTHLIKTRGQQVTLRCSPISGHKSVSWYQQVLGQGPQFIFQYYEKEERGRGNFPDRFSARQFPNYSSELNVNALLLGDSALYLCASSLAAEHSYNEQFFGPGTRLTVL.

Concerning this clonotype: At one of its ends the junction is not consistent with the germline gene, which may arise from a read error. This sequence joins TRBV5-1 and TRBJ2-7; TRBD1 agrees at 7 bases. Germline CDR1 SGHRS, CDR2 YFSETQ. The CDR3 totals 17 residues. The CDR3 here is CASSPDPAGTVRYAQYF. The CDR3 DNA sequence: TGCGCCAGCAGCCCAGATCCAGCCGGGACAGTTCGATACGCGCAGTACTTC.

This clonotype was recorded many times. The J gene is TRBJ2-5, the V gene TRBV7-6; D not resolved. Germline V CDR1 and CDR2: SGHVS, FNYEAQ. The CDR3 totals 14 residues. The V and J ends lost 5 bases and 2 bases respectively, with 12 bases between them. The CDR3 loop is CASSNSAWQETQYF. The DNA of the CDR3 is TGTGCCAGCAGCAACAGTGCCTGGCAAGAGACCCAGTACTTC. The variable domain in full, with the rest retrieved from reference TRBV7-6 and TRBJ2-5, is GAGVSQSPRYKVTKRGQDVALRCDPISGHVSLYWYRQALGQGPEFLTYFNYEAQQDKSGLPNDRFSAERPEGSISTLTIQRTEQRDSAMYRCASSNSAWQETQYFGPGTRLLVL.

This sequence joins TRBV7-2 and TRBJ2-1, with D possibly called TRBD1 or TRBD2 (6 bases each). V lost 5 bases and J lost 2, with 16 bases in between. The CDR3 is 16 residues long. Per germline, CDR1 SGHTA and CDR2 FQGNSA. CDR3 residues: CASSKRGGNPYNEQFF. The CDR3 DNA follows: TGTGCCAGCAGCAAACGAGGGGGGAACCCCTACAATGAGCAGTTCTTC.

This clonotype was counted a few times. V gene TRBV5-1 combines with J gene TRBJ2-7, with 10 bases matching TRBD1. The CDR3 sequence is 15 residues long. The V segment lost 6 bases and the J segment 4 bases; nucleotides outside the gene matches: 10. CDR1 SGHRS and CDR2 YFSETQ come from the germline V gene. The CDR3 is CASTFARTGGYEQYF. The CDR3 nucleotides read TGCGCCAGCACCTTTGCCCGGACAGGGGGTTACGAGCAGTACTTC.

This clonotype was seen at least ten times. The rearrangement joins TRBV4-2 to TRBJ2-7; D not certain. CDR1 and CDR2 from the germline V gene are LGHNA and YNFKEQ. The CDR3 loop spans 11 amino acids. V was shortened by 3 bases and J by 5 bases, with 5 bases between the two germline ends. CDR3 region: CASSQSNEQYF. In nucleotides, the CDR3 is TGTGCCAGCAGCCAGTCTAACGAGCAGTACTTC.